A selection of T cell receptor beta chains follows, all from one sample in a study of T cell responses to AZD1222 COVID-19 vaccine. Generated by immunoSEQ multiplex PCR, the TCRdb table keeps only in-frame clones and is missing some. This table has 90,000 to 120,000 clones, over 80% appearing once. The starting material was peripheral blood, obtained 28 days after the second AZD1222 dose. The source is an adult who received the AZD1222 COVID-19 vaccine. CDR3s include the opening cysteine and the closing phenylalanine or tryptophan. The D gene is left open where the match is weak. Rows give clone size only sometimes, using once, few, many, or a class for an expanded clone.

CDR3aa: CASSPGGVGNQPQHF
CDR3nt: TGTGCCAGCAGCCCGGGGGGGGTCGGCAATCAGCCCCAGCATTTT
d_gene: NA
abundance: NA
j_gene: TRBJ1-5
v_gene: TRBV3-1/TRBV3-2

CDR3aa: CASSSDRKSYEQYF
CDR3nt: TGTGCCAGCAGCTCGGACAGGAAGTCCTACGAGCAGTACTTC
d_gene: TRBD1
abundance: NA
j_gene: TRBJ2-7
v_gene: TRBV7-9

CDR3aa: CSVHRRVGYTF
CDR3nt: TGCAGCGTTCACCGGAGGGTAGGCTACACCTTC
d_gene: NA
abundance: few
j_gene: TRBJ1-2
v_gene: TRBV29-1

CDR3aa: CASSIAGENTEAFF
CDR3nt: TGTGCCAGTAGTATCGCGGGGGAGAACACTGAAGCTTTCTTT
d_gene: NA
abundance: NA
j_gene: TRBJ1-1
v_gene: TRBV19

CDR3aa: CAISDGGSSGNTIYF
CDR3nt: TGTGCCATCAGTGACGGCGGCAGCTCTGGAAACACCATATATTTT
d_gene: NA
abundance: NA
j_gene: TRBJ1-3
v_gene: TRBV10-3

CDR3aa: CASSQGQRRNTEAFF
CDR3nt: TGTGCCAGCAGCCAAGGACAGAGACGGAACACTGAAGCTTTCTTT
d_gene: NA
abundance: NA
j_gene: TRBJ1-1
v_gene: TRBV14

CDR3aa: CASALLGGLGNTIYF
CDR3nt: TGTGCCTCAGCTTTACTAGGGGGTCTTGGAAACACCATATATTTT
d_gene: NA
abundance: medium-sized
j_gene: TRBJ1-3
v_gene: TRBV7-9

CDR3aa: CASSYRSSNYGYTF
CDR3nt: TGTGCCAGCAGTTACAGATCTTCTAACTATGGCTACACCTTC
d_gene: NA
abundance: NA
j_gene: TRBJ1-2
v_gene: TRBV6-5

CDR3aa: CASSVTAGGGLYEQYF
CDR3nt: TGTGCCAGCAGCGTTACAGCAGGAGGCGGACTATACGAGCAGTACTTC
d_gene: NA
abundance: NA
j_gene: TRBJ2-7
v_gene: TRBV9

CDR3aa: CASSETGDSNQPQHF
CDR3nt: TGTGCCAGCAGTGAAACCGGGGATAGCAATCAGCCCCAGCATTTT
d_gene: NA
abundance: NA
j_gene: TRBJ1-5
v_gene: TRBV6-4

CDR3aa: CASSSQGHYGYTF
CDR3nt: TGTGCCAGCAGCTCTCAGGGACACTATGGCTACACCTTC
d_gene: NA
abundance: NA
j_gene: TRBJ1-2
v_gene: TRBV11-3

CDR3aa: CASSYSSGGLDTQYF
CDR3nt: TGTGCCAGCAGTTACTCGTCAGGGGGATTAGATACGCAGTATTTT
d_gene: TRBD1
abundance: NA
j_gene: TRBJ2-3
v_gene: TRBV6-5

CDR3aa: CATLGVPRYGYTF
CDR3nt: TGTGCCACCCTAGGGGTCCCGAGGTATGGCTACACCTTC
d_gene: NA
abundance: NA
j_gene: TRBJ1-2
v_gene: TRBV12-3/TRBV12-4

CDR3aa: CASSQDGLTGMRNTIYF
CDR3nt: TGTGCCAGTAGCCAAGACGGGTTAACAGGGATGCGGAACACCATATATTTT
d_gene: NA
abundance: once
j_gene: TRBJ1-3
v_gene: TRBV19

CDR3aa: CAWSGGNEQYF
CDR3nt: TGTGCCTGGAGTGGCGGGAACGAGCAGTACTTC
d_gene: NA
abundance: NA
j_gene: TRBJ2-7
v_gene: TRBV30

CDR3aa: CASSSRGSGSDTQYF
CDR3nt: TGTGCCAGTAGTTCACGGGGTAGCGGTTCAGATACGCAGTATTTT
d_gene: NA
abundance: NA
j_gene: TRBJ2-3
v_gene: TRBV19

CDR3aa: CASSTRQDNYGYTF
CDR3nt: TGTGCCAGCAGTACCCGACAGGATAACTATGGCTACACCTTC
d_gene: NA
abundance: NA
j_gene: TRBJ1-2
v_gene: TRBV6-5

CDR3aa: CASEAGPTRVLNSPLHF
CDR3nt: TGTGCCTCCGAGGCGGGCCCGACACGGGTCTTGAATTCACCCCTCCACTTT
d_gene: NA
abundance: NA
j_gene: TRBJ1-6
v_gene: TRBV30

CDR3aa: CASRPQGLIQHF
CDR3nt: TGTGCCAGCAGACCACAGGGGCTGATCCAGCATTTT
d_gene: TRBD1
abundance: NA
j_gene: TRBJ1-5
v_gene: TRBV2

CDR3aa: CASSARQFSTDTQYF
CDR3nt: TGTGCCAGTAGTGCCCGACAGTTTAGCACAGATACGCAGTATTTT
d_gene: NA
abundance: NA
j_gene: TRBJ2-3
v_gene: TRBV19

CDR3aa: CASSLAGTGSYEQYF
CDR3nt: TGTGCCAGCAGCTTAGCCGGGACAGGGAGCTACGAGCAGTACTTC
d_gene: TRBD1
abundance: NA
j_gene: TRBJ2-7
v_gene: TRBV7-9

CDR3aa: CASSVSGLGIYEQYF
CDR3nt: TGTGCCAGCAGCGTATCGGGACTAGGGATCTACGAGCAGTACTTC
d_gene: TRBD2
abundance: NA
j_gene: TRBJ2-7
v_gene: TRBV9

CDR3aa: CSVVLGFESEAFF
CDR3nt: TGCAGCGTTGTGTTGGGCTTCGAGTCTGAAGCTTTCTTT
d_gene: NA
abundance: NA
j_gene: TRBJ1-1
v_gene: TRBV29-1

CDR3aa: CASSPPFSDEQFF
CDR3nt: TGTGCCAGCAGTCCCCCCTTCTCCGATGAGCAGTTCTTC
d_gene: NA
abundance: NA
j_gene: TRBJ2-1
v_gene: TRBV28

CDR3aa: CASSALTGYGYTF
CDR3nt: TGTGCCAGCAGCGCCTTAACGGGCTATGGCTACACCTTC
d_gene: NA
abundance: NA
j_gene: TRBJ1-2
v_gene: TRBV7-2

CDR3aa: CASSHPSYEQYF
CDR3nt: TGTGCCAGCAGCCATCCCTCCTACGAGCAGTACTTC
d_gene: NA
abundance: NA
j_gene: TRBJ2-7
v_gene: TRBV7-9

CDR3aa: CASSDGEQYF
CDR3nt: TGTGCCAGCAGTGATGGAGAGCAGTACTTC
d_gene: NA
abundance: NA
j_gene: TRBJ2-7
v_gene: TRBV2

CDR3aa: CASSYDQVGDYEQYF
CDR3nt: TGTGCCAGCAGTTACGATCAGGTTGGGGACTACGAGCAGTACTTC
d_gene: NA
abundance: NA
j_gene: TRBJ2-7
v_gene: TRBV6-5